Sequencing of this T cell receptor beta chain was carried out in a study of T cell responses to AZD1222 COVID-19 vaccine. General study points: Baseline serology detected seropositivity in only 6 or 7 AZD1222 recipients.

A word on this clone: Its target is unknown.

Some clones are missing from TCRdb's copy, which holds only in-frame ones; the method was immunoSEQ multiplex PCR. The table shows about 79,000 clones, with 83% occurring only once. This receptor was identified in an adult who received the AZD1222 COVID-19 vaccine. The specimen was peripheral blood, collected 28 days after the second AZD1222 dose.

CDR3 sequence reads: CASSPSGVNEKLFF. In nucleotides, the CDR3 is TGTGCCAGCAGCCCCTCGGGGGTTAATGAAAAACTGTTTTTT. The chain carries TRBV28 and TRBJ1-4; maybe TRBD1 (5 bases). Germline V gene lookup returns CDR1 MDHEN and CDR2 SYDVKM. The CDR3 contains 14 residues. V was trimmed by 6 bases and J by 4 bases, leaving 12 bases between them.